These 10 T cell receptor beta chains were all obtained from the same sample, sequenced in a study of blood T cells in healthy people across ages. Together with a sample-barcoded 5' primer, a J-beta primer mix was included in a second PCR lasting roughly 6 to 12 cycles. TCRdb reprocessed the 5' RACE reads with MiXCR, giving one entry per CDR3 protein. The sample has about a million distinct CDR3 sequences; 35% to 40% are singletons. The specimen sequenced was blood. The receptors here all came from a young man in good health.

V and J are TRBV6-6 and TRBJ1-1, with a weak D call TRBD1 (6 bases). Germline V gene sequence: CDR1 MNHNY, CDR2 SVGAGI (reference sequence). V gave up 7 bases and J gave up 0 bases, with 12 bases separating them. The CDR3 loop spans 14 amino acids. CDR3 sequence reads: CASTLRGLNTEAFF. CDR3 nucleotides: TGTGCCAGCACTCTCAGGGGATTGAACACTGAAGCTTTCTTT.

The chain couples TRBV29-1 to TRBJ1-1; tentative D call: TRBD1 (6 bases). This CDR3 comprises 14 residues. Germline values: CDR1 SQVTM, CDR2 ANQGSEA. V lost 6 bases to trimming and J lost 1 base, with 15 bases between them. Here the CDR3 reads CSVNRVLANTEAFF. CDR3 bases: TGCAGCGTAAACAGGGTTCTCGCGAACACTGAAGCTTTCTTT.

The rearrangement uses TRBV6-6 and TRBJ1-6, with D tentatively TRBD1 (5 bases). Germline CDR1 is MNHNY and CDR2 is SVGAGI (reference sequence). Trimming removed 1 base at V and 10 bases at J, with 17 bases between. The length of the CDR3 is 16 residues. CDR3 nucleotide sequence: TGTGCCAGCAGTTACTTATCACGGGGGGAAGGGTCACCCCTCCACTTT. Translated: CASSYLSRGEGSPLHF.

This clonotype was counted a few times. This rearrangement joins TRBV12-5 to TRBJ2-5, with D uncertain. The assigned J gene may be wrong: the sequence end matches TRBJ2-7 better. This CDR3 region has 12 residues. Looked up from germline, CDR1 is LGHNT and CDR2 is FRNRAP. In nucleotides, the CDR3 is TGTGCTAGCCAACACGCGCCGAACGAGCAGTACTTC. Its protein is CASQHAPNEQYF.

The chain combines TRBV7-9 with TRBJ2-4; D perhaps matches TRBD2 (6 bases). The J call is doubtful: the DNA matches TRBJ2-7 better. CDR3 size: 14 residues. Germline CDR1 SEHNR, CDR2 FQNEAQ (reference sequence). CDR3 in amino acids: CASSLPGVNHEQYF. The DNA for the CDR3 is TGTGCCAGCAGCTTACCGGGAGTGAACCACGAGCAGTACTTC.

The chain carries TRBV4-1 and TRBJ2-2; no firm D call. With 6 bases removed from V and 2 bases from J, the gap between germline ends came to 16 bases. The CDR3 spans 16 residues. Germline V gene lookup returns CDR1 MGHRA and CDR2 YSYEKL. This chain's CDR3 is CASRPAVNLNTGELFF. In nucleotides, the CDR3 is TGCGCCAGCAGGCCAGCAGTGAACTTAAACACCGGGGAGCTGTTTTTT.

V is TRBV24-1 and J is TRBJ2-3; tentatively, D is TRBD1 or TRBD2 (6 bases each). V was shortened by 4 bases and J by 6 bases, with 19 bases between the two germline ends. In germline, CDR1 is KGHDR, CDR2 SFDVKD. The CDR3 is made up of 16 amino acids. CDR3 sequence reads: CATSDPFNGGPDTQYF. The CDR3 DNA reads TGTGCCACCAGTGACCCCTTTAATGGGGGGCCGGATACGCAGTATTTT.

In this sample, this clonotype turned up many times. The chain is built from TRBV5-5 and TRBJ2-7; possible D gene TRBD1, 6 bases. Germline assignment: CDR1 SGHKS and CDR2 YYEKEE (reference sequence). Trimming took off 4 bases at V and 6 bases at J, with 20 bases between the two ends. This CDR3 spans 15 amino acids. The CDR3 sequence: CASSLETNRVSEQYF. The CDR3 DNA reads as TGTGCCAGCAGCCTCGAGACTAACAGGGTTTCCGAGCAGTACTTC.

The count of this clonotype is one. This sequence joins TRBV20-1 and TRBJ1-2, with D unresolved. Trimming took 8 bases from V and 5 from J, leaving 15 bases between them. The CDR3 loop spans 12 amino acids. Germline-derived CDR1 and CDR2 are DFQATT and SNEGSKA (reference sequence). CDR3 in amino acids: CSTSKGRYGYTF. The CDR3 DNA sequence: TGCAGTACTTCGAAGGGCCGGTATGGCTACACCTTC.

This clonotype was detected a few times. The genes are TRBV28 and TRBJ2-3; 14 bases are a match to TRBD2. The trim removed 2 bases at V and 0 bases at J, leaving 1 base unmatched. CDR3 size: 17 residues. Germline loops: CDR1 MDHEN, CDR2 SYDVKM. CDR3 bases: TGTGCCAGCAGTTTAGGGACTAGCGGGGGAAGCACAGATACGCAGTATTTT. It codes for CASSLGTSGGSTDTQYF.